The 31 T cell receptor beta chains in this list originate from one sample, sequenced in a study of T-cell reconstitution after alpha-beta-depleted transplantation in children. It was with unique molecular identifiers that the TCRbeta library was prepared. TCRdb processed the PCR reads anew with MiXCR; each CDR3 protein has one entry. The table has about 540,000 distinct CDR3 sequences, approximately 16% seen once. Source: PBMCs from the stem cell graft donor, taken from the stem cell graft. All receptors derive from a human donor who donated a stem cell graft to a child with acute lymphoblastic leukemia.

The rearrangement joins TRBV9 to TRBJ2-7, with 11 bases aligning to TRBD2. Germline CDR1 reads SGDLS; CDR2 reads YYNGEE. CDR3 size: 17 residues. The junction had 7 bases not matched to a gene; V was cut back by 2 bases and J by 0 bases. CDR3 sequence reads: CASSVGTSGWSSYEQYF. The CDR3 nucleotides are TGTGCCAGCAGCGTTGGGACTAGCGGTTGGAGCTCCTACGAGCAGTACTTC. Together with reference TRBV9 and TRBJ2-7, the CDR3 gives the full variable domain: DSGVTQTPKHLITATGQRVTLRCSPRSGDLSVYWYQQSLDQGLQFLIQYYNGEERAKGNILERFSAQQFPDLHSELNLSSLELGDSALYFCASSVGTSGWSSYEQYFGPGTRLTVT.

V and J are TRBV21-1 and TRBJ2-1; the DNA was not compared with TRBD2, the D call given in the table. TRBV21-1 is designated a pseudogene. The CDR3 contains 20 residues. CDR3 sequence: CASSKDGGASGRACYNEQFF. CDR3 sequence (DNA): TGTGCCAGCAGCAAAGATGGTGGAGCTAGCGGGAGGGCCTGCTACAATGAGCAGTTCTTC.

In nucleotides, the CDR3 is TGCAGCGTTGTCGTCGGAGGCGGAACCTACAATGAGCAGTTCTTC. Protein: CSVVVGGGTYNEQFF. The chain recombines TRBV29-1 with TRBJ2-1, with D tentatively TRBD2 (5 bases). The germline CDR1 and CDR2 sequences are SQVTM and ANQGSEA. CDR3 length: 15 residues. The V end was cut by 4 bases, the J end by 2 bases, with 15 bases between.

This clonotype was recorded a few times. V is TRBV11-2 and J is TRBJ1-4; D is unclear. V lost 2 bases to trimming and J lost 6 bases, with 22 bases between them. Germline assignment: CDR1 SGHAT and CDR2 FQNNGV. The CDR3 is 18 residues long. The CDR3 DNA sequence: TGTGCCAGCAGCTTATACGTATACTCGACAAGGGAGGATGAAAAACTGTTTTTT. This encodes CASSLYVYSTREDEKLFF. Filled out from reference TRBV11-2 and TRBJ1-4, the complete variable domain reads EAGVAQSPRYKIIEKRQSVAFWCNPISGHATLYWYQQILGQGPKLLIQFQNNGVVDDSQLPKDRFSAERLKGVDSTLKIQPAKLEDSAVYLCASSLYVYSTREDEKLFFGSGTQLSVL.

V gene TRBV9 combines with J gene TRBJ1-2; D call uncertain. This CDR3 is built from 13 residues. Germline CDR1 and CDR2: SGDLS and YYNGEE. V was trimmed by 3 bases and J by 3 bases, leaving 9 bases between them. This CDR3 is CASSGDGHYGYTF. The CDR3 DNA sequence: TGTGCCAGCAGCGGTGATGGGCACTATGGCTACACCTTC.

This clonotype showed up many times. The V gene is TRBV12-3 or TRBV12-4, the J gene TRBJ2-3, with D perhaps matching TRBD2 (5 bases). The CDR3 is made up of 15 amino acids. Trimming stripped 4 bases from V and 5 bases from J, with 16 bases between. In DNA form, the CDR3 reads TGTGCCAGCAGTTCGCTAGCCCGAGCGGTAGATACGCAGTATTTT. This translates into CASSSLARAVDTQYF.

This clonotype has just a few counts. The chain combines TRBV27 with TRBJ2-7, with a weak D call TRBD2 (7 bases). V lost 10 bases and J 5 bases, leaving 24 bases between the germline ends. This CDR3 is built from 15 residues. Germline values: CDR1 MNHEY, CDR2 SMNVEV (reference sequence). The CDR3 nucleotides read TGTGCCACCATAGATTTGGGGGGGCGCTTGGACGAGCAGTACTTC. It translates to CATIDLGGRLDEQYF.

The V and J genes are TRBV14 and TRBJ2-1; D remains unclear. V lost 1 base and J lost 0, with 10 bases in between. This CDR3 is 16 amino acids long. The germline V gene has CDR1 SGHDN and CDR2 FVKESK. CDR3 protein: CASSQGVPGSYNEQFF. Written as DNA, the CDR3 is TGTGCCAGCAGCCAAGGGGTCCCCGGCTCCTACAATGAGCAGTTCTTC.

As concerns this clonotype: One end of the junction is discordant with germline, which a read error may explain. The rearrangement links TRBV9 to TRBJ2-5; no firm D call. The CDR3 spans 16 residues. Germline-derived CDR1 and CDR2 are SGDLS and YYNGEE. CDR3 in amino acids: CASSVFWGSYQETRYF. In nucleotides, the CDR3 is TGTGCCAGCAGCGTCTTCTGGGGATCTTACCAAGAGACCCGGTACTTC.

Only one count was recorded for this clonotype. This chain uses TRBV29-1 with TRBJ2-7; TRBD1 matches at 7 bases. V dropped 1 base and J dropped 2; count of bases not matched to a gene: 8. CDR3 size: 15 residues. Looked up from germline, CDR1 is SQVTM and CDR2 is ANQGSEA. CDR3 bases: TGCAGCGTTGAAGGTCCGGGACAGCAAGCCTACGAGCAGTACTTC. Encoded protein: CSVEGPGQQAYEQYF.

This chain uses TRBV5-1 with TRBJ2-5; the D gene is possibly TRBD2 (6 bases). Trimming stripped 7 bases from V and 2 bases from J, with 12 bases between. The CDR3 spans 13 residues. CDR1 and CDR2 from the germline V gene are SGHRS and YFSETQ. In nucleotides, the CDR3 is TGCGCCAGCTCCCGCGGGGCACAAGAGACCCAGTACTTC. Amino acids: CASSRGAQETQYF.

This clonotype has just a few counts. CDR3 DNA sequence: TGCAGCGTTTCCGGGACAAGGACGTGGGAGACCCAGTACTTC. It yields the protein CSVSGTRTWETQYF. The J gene is TRBJ2-5, the V gene TRBV29-1; D possibly corresponds to TRBD1 (6 bases). The CDR3 covers 14 residues. The V end was cut by 5 bases, the J end by 5 bases, with 18 bases between. Germline loops: CDR1 SQVTM, CDR2 ANQGSEA.

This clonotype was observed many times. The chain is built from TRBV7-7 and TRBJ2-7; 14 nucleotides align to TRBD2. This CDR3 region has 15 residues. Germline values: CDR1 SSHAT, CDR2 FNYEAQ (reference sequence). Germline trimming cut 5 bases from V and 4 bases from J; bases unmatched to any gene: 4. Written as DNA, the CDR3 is TGTGCCAGCAGCGAGGGACTAGCGGGAGTATACGAGCAGTACTTC. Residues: CASSEGLAGVYEQYF.

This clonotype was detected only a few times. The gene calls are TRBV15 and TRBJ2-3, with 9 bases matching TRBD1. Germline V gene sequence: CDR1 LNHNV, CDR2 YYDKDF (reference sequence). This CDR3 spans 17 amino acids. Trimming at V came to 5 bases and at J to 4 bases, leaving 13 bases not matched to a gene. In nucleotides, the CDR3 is TGTGCCACCAGCCCTTTCGCGGGACAGGGAAGGGCAGATACGCAGTATTTT. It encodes CATSPFAGQGRADTQYF.

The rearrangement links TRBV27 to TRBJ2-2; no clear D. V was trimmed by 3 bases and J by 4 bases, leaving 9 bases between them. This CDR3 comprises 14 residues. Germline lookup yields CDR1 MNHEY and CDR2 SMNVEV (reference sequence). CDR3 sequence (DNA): TGTGCCAGCAGTTTTGGCGTCGCCACCGGGGAGCTGTTTTTT. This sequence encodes CASSFGVATGELFF.

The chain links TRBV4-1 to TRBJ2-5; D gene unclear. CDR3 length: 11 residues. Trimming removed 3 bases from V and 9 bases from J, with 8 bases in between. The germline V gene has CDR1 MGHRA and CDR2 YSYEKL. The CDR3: CASSQLGSQYF. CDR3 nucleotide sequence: TGCGCCAGCAGCCAGCTAGGATCCCAGTACTTC.

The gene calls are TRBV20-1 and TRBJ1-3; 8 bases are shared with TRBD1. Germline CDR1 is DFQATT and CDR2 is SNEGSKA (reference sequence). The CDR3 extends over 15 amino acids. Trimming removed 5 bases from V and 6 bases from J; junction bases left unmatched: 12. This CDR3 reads CSAGGGGQGVNTIYF. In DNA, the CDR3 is TGCAGTGCTGGGGGGGGCGGACAGGGCGTAAACACCATATATTTT.

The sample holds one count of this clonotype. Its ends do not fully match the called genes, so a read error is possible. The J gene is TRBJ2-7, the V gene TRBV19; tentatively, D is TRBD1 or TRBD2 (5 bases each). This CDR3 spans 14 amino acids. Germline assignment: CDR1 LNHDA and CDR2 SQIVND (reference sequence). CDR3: CASSIAGRSYEQCF. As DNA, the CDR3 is TGTGCCAGTAGTATAGCGGGGCGGTCCTACGAGCAGTGCTTC.

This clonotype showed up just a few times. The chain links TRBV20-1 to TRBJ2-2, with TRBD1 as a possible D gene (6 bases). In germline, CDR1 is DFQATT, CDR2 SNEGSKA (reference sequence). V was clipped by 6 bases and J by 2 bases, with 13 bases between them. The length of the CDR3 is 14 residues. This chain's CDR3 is CSAPDSTNTGELFF. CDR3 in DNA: TGCAGTGCCCCGGACAGTACAAACACCGGGGAGCTGTTTTTT.

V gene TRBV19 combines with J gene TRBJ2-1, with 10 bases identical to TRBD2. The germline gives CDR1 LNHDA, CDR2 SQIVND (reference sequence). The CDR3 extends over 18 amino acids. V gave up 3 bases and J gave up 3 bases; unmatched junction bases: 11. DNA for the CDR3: TGTGCCAGTAGTATTCCATCCCCGGGACTAGCGAACTACAATGAGCAGTTCTTC. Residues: CASSIPSPGLANYNEQFF.

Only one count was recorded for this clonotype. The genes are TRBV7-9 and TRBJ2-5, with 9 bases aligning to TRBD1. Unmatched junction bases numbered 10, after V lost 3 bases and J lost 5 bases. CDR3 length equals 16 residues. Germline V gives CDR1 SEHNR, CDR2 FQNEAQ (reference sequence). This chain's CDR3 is CASSFPGQGIRETQYF. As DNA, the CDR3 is TGTGCCAGCAGCTTCCCGGGACAGGGTATAAGGGAGACCCAGTACTTC.

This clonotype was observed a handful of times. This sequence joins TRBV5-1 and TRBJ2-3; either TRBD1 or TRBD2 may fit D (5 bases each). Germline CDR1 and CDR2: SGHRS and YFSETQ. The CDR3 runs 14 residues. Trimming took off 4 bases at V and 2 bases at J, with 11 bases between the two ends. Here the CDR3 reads CASSPGRATDTQYF. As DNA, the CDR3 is TGCGCCAGCAGCCCGGGACGAGCCACAGATACGCAGTATTTT. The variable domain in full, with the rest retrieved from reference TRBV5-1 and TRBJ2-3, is KAGVTQTPRYLIKTRGQQVTLSCSPISGHRSVSWYQQTPGQGLQFLFEYFSETQRNKGNFPGRFSGRQFSNSRSEMNVSTLELGDSALYLCASSPGRATDTQYFGPGTRLTVL.

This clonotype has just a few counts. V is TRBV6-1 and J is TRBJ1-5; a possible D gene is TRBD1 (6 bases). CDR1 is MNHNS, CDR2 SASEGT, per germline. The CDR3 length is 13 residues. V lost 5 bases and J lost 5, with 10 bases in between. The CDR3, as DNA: TGTGCCAGCAGTCTTAACAGGGATCAGCCCCAGCATTTT. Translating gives CASSLNRDQPQHF.

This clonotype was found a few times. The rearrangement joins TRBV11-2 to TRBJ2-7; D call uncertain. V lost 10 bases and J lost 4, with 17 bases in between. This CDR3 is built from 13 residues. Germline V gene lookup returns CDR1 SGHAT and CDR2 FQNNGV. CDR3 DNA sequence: TGTGCCACGGGCCGGGTTTTAAATTACGAGCAGTACTTC. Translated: CATGRVLNYEQYF.

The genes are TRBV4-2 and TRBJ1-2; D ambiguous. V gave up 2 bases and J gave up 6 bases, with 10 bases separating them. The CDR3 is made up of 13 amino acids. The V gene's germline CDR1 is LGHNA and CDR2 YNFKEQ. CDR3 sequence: CASSQSLMDGYTF. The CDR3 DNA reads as TGTGCCAGCAGCCAATCCCTGATGGATGGCTACACCTTC.

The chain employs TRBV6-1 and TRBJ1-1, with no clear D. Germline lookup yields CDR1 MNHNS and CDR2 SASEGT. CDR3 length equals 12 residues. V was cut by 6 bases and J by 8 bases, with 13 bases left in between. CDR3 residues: CASRSRSAEAFF. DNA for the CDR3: TGTGCCAGCAGAAGCCGGTCAGCGGAAGCTTTCTTT.

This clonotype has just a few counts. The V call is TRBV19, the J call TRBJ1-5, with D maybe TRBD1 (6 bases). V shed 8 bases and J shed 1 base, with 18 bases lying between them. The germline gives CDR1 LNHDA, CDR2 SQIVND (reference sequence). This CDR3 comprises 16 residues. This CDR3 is CASVPTWGQSNQPQHF. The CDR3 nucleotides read TGTGCCAGTGTACCGACGTGGGGGCAAAGCAATCAGCCCCAGCATTTT.

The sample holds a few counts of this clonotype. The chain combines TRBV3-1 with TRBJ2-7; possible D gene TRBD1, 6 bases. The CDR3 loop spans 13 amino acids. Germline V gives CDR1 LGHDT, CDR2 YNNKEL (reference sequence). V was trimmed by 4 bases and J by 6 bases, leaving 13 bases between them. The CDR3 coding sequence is TGTGCCAGCAGCCTTCAGACAGGTGGCGAGCAGTACTTC. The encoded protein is CASSLQTGGEQYF.

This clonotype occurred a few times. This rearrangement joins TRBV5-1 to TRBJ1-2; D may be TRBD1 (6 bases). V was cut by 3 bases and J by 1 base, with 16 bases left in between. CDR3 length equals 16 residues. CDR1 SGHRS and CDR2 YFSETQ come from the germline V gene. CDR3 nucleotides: TGCGCCAGCAGCTGGGCTCAGACAGGCCTTAACTATGGCTACACCTTC. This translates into CASSWAQTGLNYGYTF. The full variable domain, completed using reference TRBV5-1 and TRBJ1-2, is KAGVTQTPRYLIKTRGQQVTLSCSPISGHRSVSWYQQTPGQGLQFLFEYFSETQRNKGNFPGRFSGRQFSNSRSEMNVSTLELGDSALYLCASSWAQTGLNYGYTFGSGTRLTVV.

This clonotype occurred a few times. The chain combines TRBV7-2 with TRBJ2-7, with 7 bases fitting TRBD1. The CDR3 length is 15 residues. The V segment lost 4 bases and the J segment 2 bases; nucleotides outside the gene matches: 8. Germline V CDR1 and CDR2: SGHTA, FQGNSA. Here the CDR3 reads CASSSNRDSAYEQYF. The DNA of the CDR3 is TGTGCCAGCAGCTCCAACCGGGACAGTGCCTACGAGCAGTACTTC.

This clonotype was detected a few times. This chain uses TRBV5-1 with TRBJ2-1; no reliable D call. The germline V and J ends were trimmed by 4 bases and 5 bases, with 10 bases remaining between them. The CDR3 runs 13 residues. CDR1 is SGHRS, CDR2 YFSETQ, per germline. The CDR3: CASSRNPDNEQFF. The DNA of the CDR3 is TGCGCCAGCAGCCGGAACCCCGACAATGAGCAGTTCTTC.